The T cell receptor beta chain described here comes from a study of beta chain features in type 1 diabetes (dated by TCRdb to the late 2010s). About the study as a whole: Patients and healthy donors did not differ in mean age, gender distribution, total cell number or subset yield. A total of roughly 99,000,000 sorted cells were examined across all samples, and the number of cells per subset was strongly correlated with RNA yield. Regulatory and stem cell-like memory subsets were isolated from only 8 patients and about eight healthy donors, whereas naive and central memory subsets came from all 30 or so donors. The study compared the TCRB repertoires of sorted circulating CD4+ T cell subsets in recently diagnosed type 1 diabetes patients with those in matched healthy donors. Study-wide conclusions, independent of this receptor: PCR might favor shorter templates, but patient and control samples were amplified and corrected together, so any skew would affect both groups equally. Naive, central memory and regulatory TCRB repertoires appeared to be more similar among patients than among healthy donors. Because small numbers of individuals were included in the HLA sub-analyses, any influence of HLA type on TCRB rearrangement was left unresolved. A moderate but significant shortening of TCRB CDR3 length was observed in type 1 diabetes patients in all four CD4+ subsets. At VDJ recombination sites, patients with type 1 diabetes made fewer insertions and deleted more nucleotides, a pattern implying thymic rearrangement abnormalities. Sequencing cDNA rather than genomic DNA could over-represent highly expressing activated cells, although activation and CD3 levels did not differ between groups.

From each donor, a single peripheral blood sample of around 120 mL on average was drawn into heparinised tubes. Naive, central memory, regulatory and stem cell-like memory CD4+ T cells were sorted on a BD FACSAria II using a panel including CD45RO, CCR7, CD25, CD127, CD95 and CD27. Purity was above 98% for every sorted population. PBMCs were separated immediately by Lymphoprep density gradient centrifugation and were stained directly, without being cultured. So that batch effects would be minimized, each experiment stained and sorted samples in pairs, pairing one healthy donor with one patient. The High Capacity cDNA Reverse Transcription Kit was used to reverse transcribe all of the isolated RNA, meaning that expressed TCRB transcripts were what got sequenced. Deep immunoSEQ sequencing was performed on naive, central memory and regulatory T cell samples, with an average of roughly 4 million total reads per sample. After sorted cells were lysed in RLT buffer, RNA was extracted with DNase-treated RNeasy Micro or Mini kits, with the choice depending on cell number. Each cell subset was processed on its own to prevent cross-contamination, while patient and healthy donor samples were processed together. TCRB sequences were amplified from cDNA with the immunoSEQ multiplex PCR, producing 87-bp fragments spanning the CDR3 region. The amplicons were sequenced using the Illumina HiSeq platform. Per the authors' processing: PCR bias was computationally corrected using synthetic template baselines, reads within Hamming distance 2 were collapsed, and singletons that could not be merged were discarded. Reads were aligned against IMGT to assign V, D and J genes, CDR3 length and insertions or deletions at six rearrangement sites. Within each subset, clonotype counts were normalized to sorted cell number, and only after that were true diversity and Gini coefficients computed with the tcR R package. The overlap coefficient, calculated on TCRB nucleotide sequences, was used to quantify repertoire sharing. As a proxy for the pre-selection repertoire, out-of-frame TCRB sequences from naive cells were analyzed. The table comes from immuneACCESS by way of TCRdb, which keeps in-frame sequences with V and J called. Part of the clones is missing from these tables; in studies checked, under half for an unresolved V gene and the rest for unknown reasons. D and trimming come from the DNA, and the V and J calls and clone size come from that table. The sample yields about 250,000 clones; about 11% were counted once. The ten most abundant clones make up around 0.017% of the sample.

V and J lose 6 bases and 0 bases, and a span of 14 bases separates them. From the germline V gene, CDR1 is SGHTA and CDR2 is FQGNSA. Reading from cysteine to phenylalanine, the CDR3 counts 16 amino acids. The kept DNA is CDR3 alone, 48 bases in frame from the first base. This clone was seen more than once but under ten times. What this receptor recognizes is not known. No per-base quality is available; no much larger clone lies one base away. The receptor comes from a man younger than 40 with type 1 diabetes. The sequenced sample consisted of naive CD4+ T cells from blood. The sample's cell subset or site label, decoded: true naive CD4+ T cells. The rearrangement combines TRBV7-2 with TRBJ2-2; the D region possibly corresponds to TRBD1 (6 bases align). The CDR3 reads CASRETGTTNTGELFF. The DNA sequence reads TGTGCCAGCAGGGAAACCGGGACAACGAACACCGGGGAGCTGTTTTTT.